This T cell receptor (beta chain) was captured by sequencing in a study of cytomegalovirus exposure and HLA in healthy donors. A note on this clone: Its antigen is currently unknown.

Findings of the study overall: Owing to their indistinguishability, certain V segments, notably TRBV6-2 and TRBV6-3, were excluded. Most sequenced TCRs were rare (though some public TCRs occurred in many donors). Accurate prediction of HLA-A and HLA-B alleles (for most subjects) was reportedly achieved from TCR beta sequences. Prior analysis indicated that the majority of TCR beta V segments exhibited productivity approximately 87% or approximately 30% of the time.

PCR was performed using 60 Vbeta and 13 Jbeta primers. Only in-frame clones appear in the TCRdb table, and some are missing; sequencing was by immunoSEQ multiplex PCR. The repertoire has 95,000 to 150,000 clones, around three quarters of them found once; the top ten carry around 3.3%. Germline CDR1 reads MNHNS; CDR2 reads SASEGT. The V end lost 6 bases, the J end lost 2 bases, and 11 bases lay between the germline ends. This CDR3 has 15 residues. The source is a woman aged 45-59 years in good health and CMV-seronegative. Sequencing input: PBMCs. V and J are TRBV6-1 and TRBJ2-6; no clear D gene. CDR3 region: CASSNWAAGANVLTF. Here the CDR3 DNA reads TGTGCCAGCAGCAATTGGGCCGCTGGGGCCAACGTCCTGACTTTC.